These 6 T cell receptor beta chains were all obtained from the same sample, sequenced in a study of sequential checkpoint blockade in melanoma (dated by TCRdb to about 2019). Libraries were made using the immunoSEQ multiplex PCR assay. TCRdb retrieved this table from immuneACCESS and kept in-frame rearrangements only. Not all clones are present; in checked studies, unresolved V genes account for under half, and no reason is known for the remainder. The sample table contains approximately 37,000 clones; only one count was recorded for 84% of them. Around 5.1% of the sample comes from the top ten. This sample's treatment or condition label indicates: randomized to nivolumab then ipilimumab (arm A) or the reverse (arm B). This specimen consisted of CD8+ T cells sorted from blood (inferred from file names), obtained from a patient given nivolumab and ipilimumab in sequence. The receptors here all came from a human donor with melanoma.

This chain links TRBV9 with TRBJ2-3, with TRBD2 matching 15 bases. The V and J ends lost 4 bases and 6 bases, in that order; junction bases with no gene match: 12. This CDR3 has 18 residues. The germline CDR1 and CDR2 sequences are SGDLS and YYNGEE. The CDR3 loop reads CASSPTGTSGRPRDTQYF. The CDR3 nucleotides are TGTGCCAGCAGCCCCACGGGGACTAGCGGGAGGCCGAGGGATACGCAGTATTTT.

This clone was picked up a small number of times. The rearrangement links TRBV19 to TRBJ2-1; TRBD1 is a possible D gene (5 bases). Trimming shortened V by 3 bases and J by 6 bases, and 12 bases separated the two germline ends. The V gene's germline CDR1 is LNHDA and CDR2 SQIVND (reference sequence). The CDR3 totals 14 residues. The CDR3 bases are TGTGCCAGTAGTATGGGGCGGTCGCTCAATGAGCAGTTCTTC. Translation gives CASSMGRSLNEQFF. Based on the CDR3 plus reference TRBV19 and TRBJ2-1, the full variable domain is DGGITQSPKYLFRKEGQNVTLSCEQNLNHDAMYWYRQDPGQGLRLIYYSQIVNDFQKGDIAEGYSVSREKKESFPLTVTSAQKNPTAFYLCASSMGRSLNEQFFGPGTRLTVL.

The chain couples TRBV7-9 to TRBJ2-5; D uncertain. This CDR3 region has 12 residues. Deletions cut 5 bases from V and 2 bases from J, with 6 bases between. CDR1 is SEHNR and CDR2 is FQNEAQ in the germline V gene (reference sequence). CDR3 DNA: TGTGCCAGCAGCCCTATGCAAGAGACCCAGTACTTC. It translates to CASSPMQETQYF. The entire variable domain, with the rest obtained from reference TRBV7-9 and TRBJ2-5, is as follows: DTGVSQNPRHKITKRGQNVTFRCDPISEHNRLYWYRQTLGQGPEFLTYFQNEAQLEKSRLLSDRFSAERPKGSFSTLEIQRTEQGDSAMYLCASSPMQETQYFGPGTRLLVL.

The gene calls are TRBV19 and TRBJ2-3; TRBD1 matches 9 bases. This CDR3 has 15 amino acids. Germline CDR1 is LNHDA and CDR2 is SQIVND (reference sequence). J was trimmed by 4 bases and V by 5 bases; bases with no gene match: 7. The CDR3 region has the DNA TGTGCCAGTAGTGTGGGACAGGGCAAGCCAGATACGCAGTATTTT. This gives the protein CASSVGQGKPDTQYF.

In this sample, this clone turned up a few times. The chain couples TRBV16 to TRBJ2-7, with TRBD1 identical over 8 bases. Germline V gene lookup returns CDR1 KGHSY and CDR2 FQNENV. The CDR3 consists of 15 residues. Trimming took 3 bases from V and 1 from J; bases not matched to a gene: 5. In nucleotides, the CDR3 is TGTGCCAGCAGCCACCCGGACAGGGTATCCTACGAGCAGTACTTC. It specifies CASSHPDRVSYEQYF.

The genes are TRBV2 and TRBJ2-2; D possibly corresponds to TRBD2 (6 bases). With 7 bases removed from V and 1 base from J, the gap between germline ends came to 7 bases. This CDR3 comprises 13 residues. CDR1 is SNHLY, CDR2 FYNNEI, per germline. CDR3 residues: CASTGGNTGELFF. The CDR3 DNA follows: TGTGCCAGCACCGGGGGGAACACCGGGGAGCTGTTTTTT.